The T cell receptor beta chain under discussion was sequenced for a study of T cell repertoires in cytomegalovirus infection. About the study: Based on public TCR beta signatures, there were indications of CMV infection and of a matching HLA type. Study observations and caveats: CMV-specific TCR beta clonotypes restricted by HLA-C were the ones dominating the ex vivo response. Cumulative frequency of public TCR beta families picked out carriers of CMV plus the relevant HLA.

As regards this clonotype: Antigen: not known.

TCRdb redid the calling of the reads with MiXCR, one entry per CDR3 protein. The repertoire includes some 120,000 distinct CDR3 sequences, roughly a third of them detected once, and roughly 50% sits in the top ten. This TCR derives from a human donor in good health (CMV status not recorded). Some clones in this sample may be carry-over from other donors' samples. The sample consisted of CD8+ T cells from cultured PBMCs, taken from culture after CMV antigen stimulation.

The CDR3 region has the DNA TGCAGTGCTAGCACTAGCGTCGCCAAAAACATTCAGTACTTC. It encodes CSASTSVAKNIQYF. The J gene is TRBJ2-4, the V gene TRBV20-1, with TRBD2 identical over 7 bases. V was clipped by 3 bases and J by 1 base; unmatched bases: 3. This CDR3 comprises 14 residues. Germline values: CDR1 DFQATT, CDR2 SNEGSKA (reference sequence).